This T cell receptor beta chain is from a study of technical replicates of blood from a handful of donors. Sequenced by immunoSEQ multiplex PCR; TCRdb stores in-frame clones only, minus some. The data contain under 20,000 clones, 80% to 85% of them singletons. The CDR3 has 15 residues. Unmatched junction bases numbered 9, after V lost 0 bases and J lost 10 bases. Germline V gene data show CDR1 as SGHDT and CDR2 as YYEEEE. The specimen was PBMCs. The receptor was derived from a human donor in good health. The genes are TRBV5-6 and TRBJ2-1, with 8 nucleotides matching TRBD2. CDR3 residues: CASSLEGSGIVEQFF. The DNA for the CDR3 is TGTGCCAGCAGCTTGGAGGGTAGCGGGATAGTAGAGCAGTTCTTC. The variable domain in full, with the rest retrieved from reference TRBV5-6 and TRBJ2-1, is DAGVTQSPTHLIKTRGQQVTLRCSPKSGHDTVSWYQQALGQGPQFIFQYYEEEERQRGNFPDRFSGHQFPNYSSELNVNALLLGDSALYLCASSLEGSGIVEQFFGPGTRLTVL.